These T cell receptor beta chains were read from a single sample in a study of shared clonotypes between healthy human individuals. Using immunoSEQ multiplex PCR, the repertoire was profiled, and TCRdb retains in-frame clones only, with some absent. In the table there are under 550,000 clones, about 96% of which are singletons. Sequenced material: naive CD4+ T cells sorted from blood. Receptor source: a woman in her thirties in good health. Both conserved end residues are part of each CDR3. The order of the fields is clone size, V gene, J gene, D gene, CDR3 protein, CDR3 DNA. A D gene is named only where the DNA matches it firmly. Rows may omit the clone size; those that give it use once, few, many or a size class.

>NA|TRBV5-1|TRBJ2-1|NA
CASSLWDEQFF
TGCGCCAGCAGCTTGTGGGATGAGCAGTTCTTC
>NA|TRBV18|TRBJ1-1|TRBD1
CASSRGPDTEAFF
TGTGCCAGCTCAAGGGGGCCAGACACTGAAGCTTTCTTT
>NA|TRBV9|TRBJ2-1|TRBD2
CASSVVGSGSSYNEQFF
TGTGCCAGCAGCGTAGTTGGTAGCGGGAGCTCCTACAATGAGCAGTTCTTC
>NA|TRBV7-2|TRBJ1-3|TRBD1
CASSLAKGAKGNTIYF
TGTGCCAGCAGCTTAGCGAAGGGGGCGAAAGGAAACACCATATATTTT
>NA|TRBV7-9|TRBJ1-2|NA
CASSFGREYGYTF
TGTGCCAGCAGCTTTGGCAGGGAGTATGGCTACACCTTC
>NA|TRBV6-5|TRBJ1-3|NA
CASSYSTLFSNTIYF
TGTGCCAGCAGTTACTCGACCCTTTTTAGTAACACCATATATTTT
>NA|TRBV7-3|TRBJ2-1|TRBD2
CASSLTSGRVNEQFF
TGTGCCAGCAGCTTAACTAGCGGGAGGGTGAATGAGCAGTTCTTC
>NA|TRBV28|TRBJ2-2|NA
CASSLGHHRELFF
TGTGCCAGCAGTTTAGGGCACCACCGGGAGCTGTTTTTT
>NA|TRBV29-1|TRBJ2-5|NA
CGQQETQYF
TGTGGACAACAAGAGACCCAGTACTTC
>NA|TRBV28|TRBJ1-3|NA
CASSLSGSHFSGNTIYF
TGTGCCAGCAGTTTATCTGGCAGCCACTTCTCTGGAAACACCATATATTTT
>NA|TRBV27|TRBJ2-7|NA
CASSLNRLSYEQYF
TGTGCCAGCAGTTTAAACAGGCTATCCTACGAGCAGTACTTC
>NA|TRBV7-9|TRBJ2-3|NA
CASSLSRRPPRTDTQYF
TGTGCCAGCAGCTTAAGCCGCCGGCCGCCACGCACAGATACGCAGTATTTT
>NA|TRBV27|TRBJ1-5|NA
CASSLKAVGNQPQHF
TGTGCCAGCAGTTTGAAGGCAGTTGGCAATCAGCCCCAGCATTTT
>NA|TRBV5-1|TRBJ1-1|NA
CASSQQDGTEAFF
TGCGCCAGCAGCCAACAGGACGGAACTGAAGCTTTCTTT
>NA|TRBV6-5|TRBJ2-7|NA
CASSYGQDGSSYEQYF
TGTGCCAGCAGTTACGGGCAAGACGGAAGCTCCTACGAGCAGTACTTC
>NA|TRBV5-6|TRBJ1-2|TRBD1
CASSFRGLGEGYTF
TGTGCCAGCAGCTTCAGGGGGCTGGGGGAAGGCTACACCTTC
>once|TRBV6-1|TRBJ2-5|NA
CASSEGGAGETQYF
TGTGCCAGCAGTGAAGGGGGGGCGGGAGAGACCCAGTACTTC
>NA|TRBV11-2|TRBJ2-7|NA
CASRPTEWLYEQYF
TGTGCCAGCAGACCGACGGAGTGGCTGTACGAGCAGTACTTC
>NA|TRBV5-1|TRBJ2-2|NA
CASSLAGVFTSNTGELFF
TGCGCCAGCAGCTTGGCTGGGGTCTTTACCTCGAACACCGGGGAGCTGTTTTTT
>NA|TRBV11-3|TRBJ2-1|NA
CASSLLPGFNNEQFF
TGTGCCAGCAGCTTATTGCCGGGGTTCAACAATGAGCAGTTCTTC
>NA|TRBV7-9|TRBJ1-4|NA
CASSLRRNRVDYEKLFF
TGTGCCAGCAGCTTAAGACGAAACAGGGTAGACTATGAAAAACTGTTTTTT
>NA|TRBV5-6|TRBJ1-4|TRBD1
CASSLSGTGDEKLFF
TGTGCCAGCAGCTTGTCCGGGACAGGGGATGAAAAACTGTTTTTT
>NA|TRBV14|TRBJ2-3|NA
CASSQHSLSTDTQYF
TGTGCCAGCAGCCAACACTCCCTGAGCACAGATACGCAGTATTTT
>NA|TRBV19|TRBJ1-5|NA
CASRTEAGDQPQHF
TGTGCCAGTAGAACTGAAGCAGGGGATCAGCCCCAGCATTTT
>once|TRBV10-3|TRBJ1-5|NA
CAISEFQGGGQPQHF
TGTGCCATCAGTGAGTTCCAGGGAGGAGGCCAGCCCCAGCATTTT
>NA|TRBV27|TRBJ2-3|NA
CASSFFQLGPSLPDTQYF
TGTGCCAGCAGTTTTTTTCAGTTGGGACCTAGTTTGCCAGATACGCAGTATTTT
>NA|TRBV7-8|TRBJ2-7|NA
CASSNEGQGSYEQYF
TGTGCCAGCAGCAACGAGGGGCAGGGGTCCTACGAGCAGTACTTC
>once|TRBV5-5|TRBJ2-1|TRBD1
CASSPTRGRTNYNEQFF
TGTGCCAGCAGCCCAACTAGGGGGCGGACGAACTACAATGAGCAGTTCTTC
>NA|TRBV6-5|TRBJ1-4|NA
CASSKQGGGNEKLFF
TGTGCCAGCAGTAAACAGGGAGGAGGTAATGAAAAACTGTTTTTT
>NA|TRBV11-2|TRBJ1-6|NA
CASSFQGSSPLHF
TGTGCCAGCAGCTTTCAGGGGAGTTCACCCCTCCACTTT
>NA|TRBV5-8|TRBJ1-3|TRBD1
CASSFPRTTQGAGNTIYF
TGTGCCAGCAGCTTTCCCAGGACAACACAGGGGGCCGGAAACACCATATATTTT
>NA|TRBV5-1|TRBJ2-1|TRBD2
CASSLGTTDEQFF
TGCGCCAGCAGCCTCGGGACTACCGATGAGCAGTTCTTC
>NA|TRBV5-1|TRBJ2-3|TRBD2
CASWNPTSGSTDTQYF
TGCGCCAGCTGGAACCCCACTAGCGGGAGCACAGATACGCAGTATTTT
>NA|TRBV5-1|TRBJ1-6|NA
CASSSLRNSPLHF
TGCGCCAGCAGCTCCTTAAGAAACTCACCCCTCCACTTT
>once|TRBV28|TRBJ2-6|NA
CASSFIRRLGSAGANVLTF
TGTGCCAGCAGTTTTATTAGACGGCTGGGCTCAGCCGGGGCCAACGTCCTGACTTTC
>once|TRBV5-1|TRBJ2-2|NA
CASGRTGNTGELFF
TGCGCCAGCGGAAGAACAGGGAACACCGGGGAGCTGTTTTTT
>NA|TRBV27|TRBJ2-6|NA
CASSRTRGLASGANVLTF
TGTGCCAGCAGCCGGACGAGGGGATTAGCGTCTGGGGCCAACGTCCTGACTTTC
>NA|TRBV7-8|TRBJ2-1|TRBD2
CASSLGLASSSYNEQFF
TGTGCCAGCAGCTTAGGACTAGCGTCGAGCTCCTACAATGAGCAGTTCTTC
>NA|TRBV28|TRBJ1-2|NA
CASTRGQNNYGYTF
TGTGCCAGCACCCGGGGGCAGAATAACTATGGCTACACCTTC
>NA|TRBV29-1|TRBJ2-1|NA
CSAGYNNEQFF
TGCAGCGCTGGATATAATAATGAGCAGTTCTTC
>NA|TRBV6-5|TRBJ2-2|NA
CASSYARPPNTGELFF
TGTGCCAGCAGTTACGCGCGGCCCCCGAACACCGGGGAGCTGTTTTTT
>NA|TRBV7-2|TRBJ1-4|TRBD1
CASSLGDRGYEKLFF
TGTGCCAGCAGCTTAGGGGACAGGGGTTATGAAAAACTGTTTTTT
>NA|TRBV30|TRBJ1-4|TRBD1
CAWSVQHATGGEKLFF
TGTGCCTGGAGTGTACAACATGCGACAGGGGGTGAAAAACTGTTTTTT
>NA|TRBV11-2|TRBJ1-3|NA
CASSLVVIGNTIYF
TGTGCCAGCAGCTTAGTTGTTATTGGAAACACCATATATTTT
>NA|TRBV27|TRBJ2-1|TRBD1
CASSSRSWTGPPLNEQFF
TGTGCCAGCAGTTCCCGATCTTGGACAGGGCCCCCCCTAAATGAGCAGTTCTTC
>NA|TRBV6-4|TRBJ1-5|TRBD1
CASSKGAGQPQHF
TGTGCCAGCAGCAAGGGGGCAGGTCAGCCCCAGCATTTT
>NA|TRBV18|TRBJ1-6|NA
CASSPSEGSSPLHF
TGTGCCAGCTCACCATCGGAGGGAAGTTCACCCCTCCACTTT
>NA|TRBV10-2|TRBJ1-4|NA
CASSEVAGVNEKLFF
TGCGCCAGCAGTGAGGTGGCAGGGGTTAATGAAAAACTGTTTTTT
>NA|TRBV7-2|TRBJ2-1|TRBD2
CASSLETSDYNEQFF
TGTGCCAGCAGCTTGGAGACTAGCGACTACAATGAGCAGTTCTTC
>NA|TRBV28|TRBJ1-4|NA
CASATRTGRVEEKLFF
TGTGCCAGCGCCACCCGGACGGGACGAGTAGAAGAAAAACTGTTTTTT
>NA|TRBV18|TRBJ1-2|NA
CASSRDHTQPASYTF
TGTGCCAGCTCACGAGACCACACACAGCCTGCAAGCTACACCTTC
>NA|TRBV7-9|TRBJ2-7|TRBD2
CASSSGGGSGYEQYF
TGTGCCAGCAGCTCGGGTGGCGGGAGTGGTTACGAGCAGTACTTC
>few|TRBV30|TRBJ1-5|NA
CAWNTGQGRSQPQHF
TGTGCCTGGAACACCGGGCAGGGTAGGAGTCAGCCCCAGCATTTT
>NA|TRBV28|TRBJ2-1|NA
CASRGHHEQFF
TGTGCCAGCAGGGGACACCATGAGCAGTTCTTC
>once|TRBV11-3|TRBJ2-2|NA
CASSLGGSDTGELFF
TGTGCCAGCAGCTTAGGAGGGTCGGACACCGGGGAGCTGTTTTTT
>NA|TRBV6-5|TRBJ2-2|TRBD2
CASSRGGSAGELFF
TGTGCCAGCAGCCGTGGCGGGAGTGCCGGGGAGCTGTTTTTT
>NA|TRBV5-1|TRBJ2-3|TRBD2
CASSFLLAGETDTQYF
TGCGCCAGCAGCTTTTTGCTAGCGGGAGAGACAGATACGCAGTATTTT
>once|TRBV28|TRBJ1-2|NA
CASSLQTTGASLYGYTF
TGTGCCAGCAGTTTACAAACCACAGGCGCTTCCCTCTATGGCTACACCTTC
>NA|TRBV19|TRBJ2-7|TRBD2
CASSIEAGVYEQYF
TGTGCCAGTAGTATCGAAGCGGGAGTCTACGAGCAGTACTTC
>NA|TRBV6-5|TRBJ1-2|NA
CASSYSRGSNYGYTF
TGTGCCAGCAGTTACTCTCGGGGCTCTAACTATGGCTACACCTTC